This record covers a single T cell receptor (beta chain). Its specificity is not known. The CDR3 has 13 amino acids. Germline trimming cut 5 bases from V and 8 bases from J; bases unmatched to any gene: 8. Germline V gene data show CDR1 as KGHSH and CDR2 as LQKENI. The PCR ran on 60 Vbeta and 13 Jbeta primers. The repertoire was sequenced with immunoSEQ multiplex PCR; TCRdb's copy has only in-frame clones and lacks some. The profile covers more than 130,000 clones, with about 79% appearing a single time and around 4.5% taken by the ten largest. This record comes from a study of cytomegalovirus exposure and HLA in healthy donors. General study findings and limits: Testing in vitro showed a few CMV-associated chains specific for CMV antigens. Diagnosis of cytomegalovirus status made by the classifier reportedly showed high specificity and sensitivity. For TCR beta chains, V- and J-gene trimming was later linked to a missense DCLRE1C variant.

This chain uses TRBV18 with TRBJ1-2, with 7 bases identical to TRBD1. What was sequenced was PBMCs. The TCR sequence derives from a man aged 35 to 55 in good health and CMV-seropositive. The CDR3 region is CASSTTGVGGYTF. CDR3 bases: TGTGCCAGCTCAACAACAGGGGTTGGGGGCTACACCTTC. Using reference TRBV18 and TRBJ1-2 for the parts outside the CDR3, the full variable domain is NAGVMQNPRHLVRRRGQEARLRCSPMKGHSHVYWYRQLPEEGLKFMVYLQKENIIDESGMPKERFSAEFPKEGPSILRIQQVVRGDSAAYFCASSTTGVGGYTFGSGTRLTVV.